Below, 26 T cell receptor beta chains from the same sample are listed, as sequenced in a study of breast tumors, draining lymph nodes, adjacent tissues. Samples came from axillary lymph nodes draining the breast cancer. Via MiXCR, TCRdb re-called the multiplex PCR reads, giving one row per CDR3 protein. The repertoire consists of 140,000 or so distinct CDR3 sequences, with 30% to 35% occurring once and the leading ten covering approximately 2.3%. Source material: axillary lymph node tissue. Receptor source: a female donor with breast cancer. Some clones in this sample may be carry-over from other donors' samples.

The chain carries TRBV19 and TRBJ1-5; 12 nucleotides align to TRBD1. J was trimmed by 5 bases and V by 0 bases; bases with no gene match: 5. The CDR3 sequence is 17 residues long. In germline, CDR1 is LNHDA, CDR2 SQIVND (reference sequence). DNA for the CDR3: TGTGCCAGTAGTATAGATCTAGGGACAGGGGGCGATCAGCCCCAGCATTTT. Protein product: CASSIDLGTGGDQPQHF. The whole variable domain, remainder taken from reference TRBV19 and TRBJ1-5, is DGGITQSPKYLFRKEGQNVTLSCEQNLNHDAMYWYRQDPGQGLRLIYYSQIVNDFQKGDIAEGYSVSREKKESFPLTVTSAQKNPTAFYLCASSIDLGTGGDQPQHFGDGTRLSIL.

This clonotype came up a few times. The rearrangement links TRBV20-1 to TRBJ1-6; D is unresolved. CDR1 is DFQATT and CDR2 is SNEGSKA in the germline V gene (reference sequence). V lost 3 bases and J lost 6, with 6 bases in between. The CDR3 runs 12 residues. CDR3 DNA: TGCAGTGCTAGGGACGGTAATTCACCCCTCCACTTT. This encodes CSARDGNSPLHF.

V and J are TRBV6-1 and TRBJ2-7; a weak D match, TRBD1 (6 bases). CDR1 is MNHNS, CDR2 SASEGT, per germline. The CDR3 loop spans 13 amino acids. V was shortened by 8 bases and J by 2 bases, with 13 bases between the two germline ends. The chain's CDR3 is CASLGAVAYEQYV. The CDR3 DNA is TGTGCCAGCCTGGGGGCAGTTGCCTACGAGCAGTACGTC.

The table lists this clonotype with many counts. This chain joins TRBV5-1 and TRBJ2-3; either TRBD1 or TRBD2 may supply D (5 bases each). The CDR3 consists of 15 residues. Per germline, CDR1 SGHRS and CDR2 YFSETQ. V lost 2 bases to trimming and J lost 2 bases, with 12 bases between them. The CDR3 region has the DNA TGCGCCAGCAGCTTCCGGGACGGCGACACAGATACGCAGTATTTT. Protein sequence: CASSFRDGDTDTQYF.

This clonotype showed up many times. The rearrangement joins TRBV28 to TRBJ2-3; the match to TRBD1 covers 8 bases. Germline CDR1 and CDR2: MDHEN and SYDVKM. V lost 10 bases and J lost 6; bases outside the gene matches: 12. CDR3 length: 14 amino acids. CDR3: CATIPGGAKDTQYF. The CDR3 bases are TGTGCCACCATCCCAGGGGGCGCCAAGGATACGCAGTATTTT.

Turning to this clonotype: Germline is not matched at one junction end, which may reflect a read error. The chain carries TRBV24-1 and TRBJ2-3; perhaps TRBD1 as D (5 bases). The CDR3 is made up of 15 amino acids. Per germline, CDR1 KGHDR and CDR2 SFDVKD. CDR3 region: CATSDGWGLTDAQYF. DNA of the CDR3: TGTGCCACCAGTGATGGGTGGGGCCTCACAGATGCGCAGTATTTT.

V gene TRBV6-5 combines with J gene TRBJ2-3; TRBD2 aligns across 11 bases. V lost 7 bases and J lost 6; bases outside the gene matches: 21. Germline loops: CDR1 MNHEY, CDR2 SVGAGI. This CDR3 is 19 amino acids long. The CDR3 is CASTPGGDRTSGFLDTQYF. The CDR3 DNA reads TGTGCCAGCACCCCAGGAGGTGACCGGACTAGCGGGTTTTTGGATACGCAGTATTTT.

With regard to this clonotype: A much larger clone sits a single nucleotide away, making a read error possible. The chain links TRBV6-1 to TRBJ1-6; D unresolved. The V gene lost 7 bases and the J gene lost 8 bases, with 12 bases spanning the gap. This CDR3 spans 13 amino acids. The germline V gene has CDR1 MNHNS and CDR2 SASEGT. The CDR3 DNA sequence: TGTGCCAGCAAACTTCCCTTCGATTCACCCCTCCACTTT. It translates to CASKLPFDSPLHF.

The rearrangement joins TRBV5-1 to TRBJ2-7; the D gene is possibly TRBD2 (6 bases). CDR3 length equals 14 residues. CDR1 SGHRS and CDR2 YFSETQ come from the germline V gene. Trimming cost V 2 bases and J 0 bases, with 9 bases left between them. The CDR3: CASSLWRGSYEQYV. CDR3 sequence (DNA): TGCGCCAGCAGCTTATGGAGGGGCTCCTACGAGCAGTACGTC.

Notes on this clonotype: One base away lies a much larger clone, so this may be a sequencing read error. J is TRBJ1-5 and V is TRBV6-6, with D maybe TRBD1 (6 bases). The CDR3 loop spans 14 amino acids. Germline CDR1 is MNHNY and CDR2 is SVGAGI (reference sequence). V was clipped by 5 bases and J by 5 bases, with 13 bases between them. CDR3 DNA: TGTGCCAGCAGTCACTGGGACAAAGATCAGCCCCAGCATTTT. Encoded protein: CASSHWDKDQPQHF.

Regarding this clonotype: The junction shows a germline mismatch at one end, possibly a read error. This chain joins TRBV19 and TRBJ1-4, with D possibly matching TRBD1 (5 bases). Looked up from germline, CDR1 is LNHDA and CDR2 is SQIVND (reference sequence). This CDR3 spans 14 amino acids. This CDR3 is CASKITGRDERLFF. The CDR3 region has the DNA TGTGCCAGTAAAATTACAGGACGAGATGAAAGACTGTTTTTT. The full variable domain, completed using reference TRBV19 and TRBJ1-4, is DGGITQSPKYLFRKEGQNVTLSCEQNLNHDAMYWYRQDPGQGLRLIYYSQIVNDFQKGDIAEGYSVSREKKESFPLTVTSAQKNPTAFYLCASKITGRDERLFFGSGTQLSVL.

This clonotype appeared a few times. A much larger clonotype is one base distant, so this may be a read error. A read error is likely, as this CDR3 ends without the conserved phenylalanine or tryptophan. The chain is built from TRBV7-9 and TRBJ2-1, with a tentative D call TRBD1 (7 bases). The CDR3 sequence is 14 residues long. Germline values: CDR1 SEHNR, CDR2 FQNEAQ (reference sequence). V gave up 5 bases and J gave up 8 bases, with 16 bases separating them. CDR3 bases: TGTGCCAGCAGCGTATACGACAGGGACTATGAGCAGTTCCTC. Translation: CASSVYDRDYEQFL.

The chain joins TRBV20-1 to TRBJ2-3; the D gene could be TRBD1 or TRBD2 (7 bases each). With 8 bases removed from V and 2 bases from J, the gap between germline ends came to 11 bases. The CDR3 is made up of 12 amino acids. Germline V gives CDR1 DFQATT, CDR2 SNEGSKA (reference sequence). For the CDR3, the DNA is TGCAGTCAGGGGGGGCCCACAGATACGCAGTATTTT. Its protein is CSQGGPTDTQYF.

Many counts were recorded for this clonotype. One end of the junction fails to match germline, which may point to a read error. V gene TRBV7-7 combines with J gene TRBJ2-3; TRBD2 matches at 9 bases. CDR1 is SSHAT, CDR2 FNYEAQ, per germline (reference sequence). The CDR3 has 15 amino acids. This chain's CDR3 is CASSSSGGSTDTQYF. As DNA, the CDR3 is TGTGCTAGCAGCTCAAGCGGGGGGAGCACAGATACGCAGTATTTT.

The chain links TRBV2 to TRBJ2-3, with 7 positions matching TRBD1. Germline loops: CDR1 SNHLY, CDR2 FYNNEI. Trimming at V came to 6 bases and at J to 7 bases, leaving 16 bases not matched to a gene. The CDR3 consists of 16 residues. CDR3 protein: CASRVGAGTAPNTQYF. CDR3 DNA sequence: TGTGCCAGCAGAGTCGGCGCCGGGACAGCGCCCAATACGCAGTATTTT. Using reference TRBV2 and TRBJ2-3 for the parts outside the CDR3, the full variable domain is EPEVTQTPSHQVTQMGQEVILRCVPISNHLYFYWYRQILGQKVEFLVSFYNNEISEKSEIFDDQFSVERPDGSNFTLKIRSTKLEDSAMYFCASRVGAGTAPNTQYFGPGTRLTVL.

The sample holds many counts of this clonotype. The CDR3, as DNA: TGTGCCAGCAGCTTAGTCAACACCGGGGAGCTGTTTTTT. This encodes CASSLVNTGELFF. The chain carries TRBV11-3 and TRBJ2-2; no definite D call. The germline gives CDR1 SGHNT, CDR2 YENEEA. The CDR3 is 13 residues long. Trimming stripped 1 base from V and 2 bases from J, with 2 bases between.

The chain uses TRBV7-3 and TRBJ2-3; 9 positions agree with TRBD1. The V and J ends lost 5 bases and 5 bases, in that order; junction bases with no gene match: 17. The germline gives CDR1 SGHTA, CDR2 FQGTGA. The CDR3 spans 18 residues. The CDR3 region has the DNA TGTGCCAGCAGCGCCCACCGCAGCTTTGACAGGGGGAGAGATACGCAGTATTTT. This gives the protein CASSAHRSFDRGRDTQYF. The entire variable domain, with the rest obtained from reference TRBV7-3 and TRBJ2-3, is as follows: GAGVSQTPSNKVTEKGKYVELRCDPISGHTALYWYRQSLGQGPEFLIYFQGTGAADDSGLPNDRFFAVRPEGSVSTLKIQRTERGDSAVYLCASSAHRSFDRGRDTQYFGPGTRLTVL.

This clonotype has at least ten counts. The rearrangement uses TRBV28 and TRBJ1-4; 9 bases fit TRBD1. J lost 8 bases, V lost 3 bases, and 7 bases had no gene match. The germline V gene encodes CDR1 MDHEN and CDR2 SYDVKM. The CDR3 totals 15 residues. The chain's CDR3 is CASSFRTGAGEKLFF. CDR3 in DNA: TGTGCCAGCAGTTTCCGGACAGGGGCTGGGGAAAAACTGTTTTTT.

The rearrangement links TRBV7-3 to TRBJ2-2; D unclear. There are 14 residues in the CDR3. Trimming shortened V by 8 bases and J by 0 bases, and 10 bases separated the two germline ends. Germline loops: CDR1 SGHTA, CDR2 FQGTGA. DNA of the CDR3: TGTGCCAGCGGCTCCCAAGCGAACACCGGGGAGCTGTTTTTT. Translated: CASGSQANTGELFF.

The sample holds one count of this clonotype. The J gene is TRBJ2-7, the V gene TRBV19; 11 positions agree with TRBD2. CDR3 length: 18 residues. The V gene end was trimmed by 5 bases and the J gene end by 0 bases; junction bases not matched to a gene: 12. Per germline, CDR1 LNHDA and CDR2 SQIVND (reference sequence). CDR3 residues: CASSLASTSGESSYEQYV. As DNA, the CDR3 is TGTGCCAGTAGTCTAGCTTCGACTAGCGGGGAGAGCTCCTACGAGCAGTACGTC.

The chain is built from TRBV6-4 and TRBJ1-5, with D unresolved. Germline CDR1 and CDR2: MRHNA and SNTAGT. The CDR3 length is 15 residues. V dropped 7 bases and J dropped 6 bases, with 19 bases sitting between them. The CDR3 here is CASIFRGSPPQPQHF. The CDR3 nucleotides are TGTGCCAGCATTTTTCGGGGAAGCCCCCCTCAGCCCCAGCATTTT.

This clonotype was picked up many times. The genes are TRBV18 and TRBJ2-1; the D gene is possibly TRBD1 (6 bases). This CDR3 is built from 14 residues. From germline, CDR1 is KGHSH and CDR2 LQKENI. The germline V and J ends were trimmed by 1 base and 5 bases, with 9 bases remaining between them. The CDR3 spells CASSPRQDHNEQFF. The CDR3 DNA sequence: TGTGCCAGCTCACCACGACAGGACCACAATGAGCAGTTCTTC. The whole variable domain, remainder taken from reference TRBV18 and TRBJ2-1, is NAGVMQNPRHLVRRRGQEARLRCSPMKGHSHVYWYRQLPEEGLKFMVYLQKENIIDESGMPKERFSAEFPKEGPSILRIQQVVRGDSAAYFCASSPRQDHNEQFFGPGTRLTVL.

This clonotype has ten or more counts. The chain employs TRBV7-3 and TRBJ2-2; 9 bases match TRBD1. This CDR3 has 15 amino acids. Losses at the gene ends were 4 bases for V and 7 bases for J; bases not matched to a gene: 7. Germline V gene lookup returns CDR1 SGHTA and CDR2 FQGTGA. The CDR3 here is CASSWTGDGSGELFF. The CDR3 DNA reads as TGTGCCAGCAGCTGGACAGGGGATGGGAGCGGGGAGCTGTTTTTT.

The V and J genes are TRBV10-3 and TRBJ2-7; 7 bases fit TRBD1. The J segment lost 4 bases and the V segment lost 7 bases, leaving 19 bases of the junction unmatched. Germline V gene data show CDR1 as ENHRY and CDR2 as SYGVKD. This CDR3 spans 17 amino acids. In DNA form, the CDR3 reads TGTGCCATCAATGACACCTGGGACAGCCCGTGGAGATACGAGCAGTACTTC. Residues: CAINDTWDSPWRYEQYF.

As for this clonotype: This clone may be a read error of a much larger clone one base away. The chain joins TRBV6-1 to TRBJ1-2; no reliable D call. The CDR3 length is 15 residues. The V and J ends lost 6 bases and 1 base respectively, with 15 bases between them. CDR1 MNHNS and CDR2 SASEGT come from the germline V gene. CDR3 coding DNA: TGTGCCAGCAGCGCTACAATCGCAGTTAACTATGGCTACACCTTC. Translating gives CASSATIAVNYGYTF.

The chain uses TRBV29-1 and TRBJ1-1; D is uncertain. Germline lookup yields CDR1 SQVTM and CDR2 ANQGSEA. Trimming took 4 bases from V and 1 from J, leaving 4 bases between them. The CDR3 loop spans 11 amino acids. The CDR3 DNA follows: TGCAGCGTTGTAGGGAACACTGAAGCTTTCTTT. This gives the protein CSVVGNTEAFF.